The 21 T cell receptor beta chains below were found in one sample sequenced in a study of vaccination and CD4 T cells after COVID-19. Treatment meaning: roughly 11-day PBMC culture with coronavirus spike peptide pools or control peptides (ViraFEST assay). CD4+ T cells of the unexposed donor were collected before the COVID-19 pandemic (2011-2018). Sequencing of DNA taken from cultured CD4+ T cells relied on the Oncomine TCR Beta short-read assay. A single record per CDR3 protein comes from TCRdb applying MiXCR to the PCR reads. The sample records about 6,700 distinct CDR3 sequences, around half being singletons. These TCRs' antigens remain unknown. Input material: CD4+ T cells from blood, cultured in vitro. Receptors were obtained from a human donor in good health.

The genes are TRBV5-4 and TRBJ2-3; 7 bases align to TRBD2. The length of the CDR3 is 18 residues. The V and J ends lost 0 bases and 2 bases, in that order; junction bases with no gene match: 12. In germline, CDR1 is SGHNT, CDR2 YYREEE (reference sequence). The DNA for the CDR3 is TGTGCCAGCAGCTTGGATCTCTTTGTGGGGGGGAACACAGATACGCAGTATTTT. This translates into CASSLDLFVGGNTDTQYF.

The sample holds a few counts of this clonotype. The V call is TRBV6-5, the J call TRBJ1-2; possibly TRBD1 for D (6 bases). The germline V and J ends were trimmed by 0 bases and 4 bases, with 12 bases remaining between them. Germline loops: CDR1 MNHEY, CDR2 SVGAGI. The CDR3 totals 15 residues. Here the CDR3 reads CASSYSGGAIYGYTF. The CDR3 region has the DNA TGTGCCAGCAGTTACTCCGGGGGCGCGATCTATGGCTACACCTTC.

This chain joins TRBV15 and TRBJ2-1; D gene uncertain. Trimming removed 1 base from V and 9 bases from J, with 13 bases in between. This CDR3 contains 14 residues. Germline CDR1 is LNHNV and CDR2 is YYDKDF (reference sequence). The CDR3, as DNA: TGTGCCACCAGCAGAGGGGGAAATACGGCTGAGCAGTTCTTC. Protein: CATSRGGNTAEQFF.

The V call is TRBV5-1, the J call TRBJ1-1, with TRBD1 as a possible D gene (6 bases). Trimming removed 4 bases at V and 5 bases at J, with 12 bases between. The CDR3 length is 13 residues. The germline V gene encodes CDR1 SGHRS and CDR2 YFSETQ. CDR3 nucleotide sequence: TGCGCCAGCAGCCAAGGGGGGGGGACTGAAGCTTTCTTT. Residues: CASSQGGGTEAFF.

A few counts support this clonotype. CDR3 sequence: CASSLTAGNQPQHF. The CDR3 DNA is TGTGCCAGCAGCTTAACAGCAGGGAATCAGCCCCAGCATTTT. The chain recombines TRBV7-2 with TRBJ1-5; perhaps TRBD1 as D (5 bases). From germline, CDR1 is SGHTA and CDR2 FQGNSA. CDR3 length equals 14 residues. Trimming left V 2 bases short and J 4 bases short, with 9 bases between. The full variable domain, its missing parts supplied by reference TRBV7-2 and TRBJ1-5, is GAGVSQSPSNKVTEKGKDVELRCDPISGHTALYWYRQSLGQGLEFLIYFQGNSAPDKSGLPSDRFSAERTGGSVSTLTIQRTQQEDSAVYLCASSLTAGNQPQHFGDGTRLSIL.

CDR3 region: CASSPGTPTSPEQYF. The CDR3, as DNA: TGCGCCAGCAGCCCGGGGACTCCAACCTCACCCGAGCAGTACTTC. This chain joins TRBV5-1 and TRBJ2-7, with TRBD2 as a possible D gene (6 bases). This CDR3 is 15 amino acids long. Looked up from germline, CDR1 is SGHRS and CDR2 is YFSETQ. The ends were cut back, 4 bases at V and 6 bases at J, with 20 bases in the middle.

This chain uses TRBV19 with TRBJ1-3; TRBD1 agrees at 9 bases. With 5 bases clipped from V and 3 bases from J, the junction kept 8 bases outside the gene matches. Germline assignment: CDR1 LNHDA and CDR2 SQIVND (reference sequence). The CDR3 length is 16 residues. CDR3: CASSLRQGGYGNTIYF. CDR3 nucleotide sequence: TGTGCCAGTAGTCTCCGACAGGGGGGCTATGGAAACACCATATATTTT.

There are a few counts of this clonotype. The chain is built from TRBV20-1 and TRBJ2-3; D possibly corresponds to TRBD2 (5 bases). Per germline, CDR1 DFQATT and CDR2 SNEGSKA (reference sequence). The V gene lost 1 base and the J gene lost 2 bases, with 7 bases spanning the gap. The CDR3 contains 13 residues. In nucleotides, the CDR3 is TGCAGTGCTAGAGGGACTTACACAGATACGCAGTATTTT. Protein product: CSARGTYTDTQYF.

V and J are TRBV6-2 or TRBV6-3 and TRBJ2-1; D possibly corresponds to TRBD2 (7 bases). CDR1 MNHEY and CDR2 SVGEGT come from the germline V gene. Deletions cut 7 bases from V and 4 bases from J, with 17 bases between. The CDR3 is 15 residues long. The CDR3 region is CASTHRGGGYNEQFF. The CDR3 DNA follows: TGTGCCAGCACCCACCGAGGGGGGGGTTACAATGAGCAGTTCTTC.

The chain carries TRBV7-9 and TRBJ1-6; D remains unclear. CDR1 is SEHNR and CDR2 is FQNEAQ in the germline V gene (reference sequence). Trimming left V 1 base short and J 9 bases short, with 10 bases between. The CDR3 spans 14 residues. In nucleotides, the CDR3 is TGTGCCAGCAGCTTAGAACTCTGGGTTTCACCCCTCCACTTT. Residues: CASSLELWVSPLHF.

The CDR3 DNA follows: TGTGCCAGCAGCTTAACTCCTTCAGTTGCGGGGGAGCAGTACTTC. Its protein product is CASSLTPSVAGEQYF. The chain couples TRBV7-9 to TRBJ2-7, with D maybe TRBD2 (6 bases). The CDR3 contains 15 residues. The germline V and J ends were trimmed by 2 bases and 7 bases, with 18 bases remaining between them. CDR1 and CDR2 from the germline V gene are SEHNR and FQNEAQ (reference sequence).

The chain combines TRBV7-8 with TRBJ2-3; no definite D call. The length of the CDR3 is 16 residues. V shed 5 bases and J shed 0 bases, with 15 bases lying between them. The germline V gene has CDR1 SGHVS and CDR2 FQNEAQ. CDR3 sequence (DNA): TGTGCCAGCAGCCACCAGGCGCTGTCTAGCACAGATACGCAGTATTTT. Encoded protein: CASSHQALSSTDTQYF. Full variable domain (rest looked up from reference TRBV7-8 and TRBJ2-3): GAGVSQSPRYKVAKRGQDVALRCDPISGHVSLFWYQQALGQGPEFLTYFQNEAQLDKSGLPSDRFFAERPEGSVSTLKIQRTQQEDSAVYLCASSHQALSSTDTQYFGPGTRLTVL.

V is TRBV28 and J is TRBJ2-5; D is unresolved. Germline CDR1 and CDR2: MDHEN and SYDVKM. This CDR3 spans 14 amino acids. V was trimmed by 4 bases and J by 2 bases, leaving 11 bases between them. The CDR3 bases are TGTGCCAGCAGTTCATCCGGCAGACAAGAGACCCAGTACTTC. It encodes CASSSSGRQETQYF.

CDR3 protein: CASRPRGQYSPLHF. In DNA form, the CDR3 reads TGTGCCAGCAGACCCAGGGGGCAGTACTCACCCCTCCACTTT. The chain carries TRBV2 and TRBJ1-6; TRBD1 matches at 8 bases. CDR3 length: 14 amino acids. With 6 bases clipped from V and 10 bases from J, the junction kept 8 bases outside the gene matches. Germline assignment: CDR1 SNHLY and CDR2 FYNNEI. Full variable domain (rest looked up from reference TRBV2 and TRBJ1-6): EPEVTQTPSHQVTQMGQEVILRCVPISNHLYFYWYRQILGQKVEFLVSFYNNEISEKSEIFDDQFSVERPDGSNFTLKIRSTKLEDSAMYFCASRPRGQYSPLHFGNGTRLTVT.

This clonotype was seen a few times. The chain links TRBV7-2 to TRBJ1-6, with TRBD1 matching 9 bases. The CDR3 consists of 16 residues. Germline V gene data show CDR1 as SGHTA and CDR2 as FQGNSA. The ends lost 4 bases at V and 7 bases at J; junction bases unmatched: 8. CDR3 region: CASSSGTGFGNSPLHF. In nucleotides, the CDR3 is TGTGCCAGCAGCTCCGGGACAGGGTTCGGCAATTCACCCCTCCACTTT.

The V call is TRBV30, the J call TRBJ2-2; D might be TRBD1 or TRBD2, each matching 7 bases. V was shortened by 5 bases and J by 5 bases, with 18 bases between the two germline ends. The CDR3 has 15 amino acids. Germline CDR1 is GTSNPN and CDR2 is SVGIG (reference sequence). The CDR3 nucleotides read TGTGCCTGGGGGGGAGGGGGCAGTGGGACCGGGGAGCTGTTTTTT. Translated, it gives CAWGGGGSGTGELFF.

This clonotype was seen a handful of times. V and J are TRBV20-1 and TRBJ1-6; D perhaps matches TRBD1 (6 bases). CDR3 length: 16 residues. V was pared by 3 bases and J by 2 bases, with 14 bases between. Germline CDR1 is DFQATT and CDR2 is SNEGSKA (reference sequence). The CDR3 DNA is TGCAGTGCTAGTGTGGGCGGGACACCCTATAATTCACCCCTCCACTTT. It yields the protein CSASVGGTPYNSPLHF.

The chain couples TRBV7-8 to TRBJ2-2; a possible D gene is TRBD1 (5 bases). Germline V gene data show CDR1 as SGHVS and CDR2 as FQNEAQ. The ends were cut back, 5 bases at V and 6 bases at J, with 22 bases in the middle. CDR3 length: 17 residues. Here the CDR3 reads CASSPYPVAGNAGELFF. CDR3 in DNA: TGTGCCAGCAGCCCCTACCCCGTAGCAGGGAATGCCGGGGAGCTGTTTTTT. The full variable domain, completed using reference TRBV7-8 and TRBJ2-2, is GAGVSQSPRYKVAKRGQDVALRCDPISGHVSLFWYQQALGQGPEFLTYFQNEAQLDKSGLPSDRFFAERPEGSVSTLKIQRTQQEDSAVYLCASSPYPVAGNAGELFFGEGSRLTVL.

J is TRBJ1-6 and V is TRBV12-3 or TRBV12-4, with D possibly being TRBD1 (5 bases). The CDR3 consists of 13 residues. The V gene lost 1 base and the J gene lost 10 bases, with 8 bases spanning the gap. The CDR3 region is CASSLGGPSPLHF. The CDR3 region has the DNA TGTGCCAGCAGTTTAGGGGGCCCCTCACCCCTCCACTTT.

V and J are TRBV7-9 and TRBJ1-6, with 9 bases identical to TRBD1. There are 16 residues in the CDR3. V gave up 6 bases and J gave up 7 bases; unmatched junction bases: 10. The V gene's germline CDR1 is SEHNR and CDR2 FQNEAQ (reference sequence). The CDR3 spells CASRLGSGTGNSPLHF. CDR3 bases: TGTGCCAGCAGGCTGGGGTCCGGGACAGGGAATTCACCCCTCCACTTT.

The chain links TRBV25-1 to TRBJ1-2, with D tentatively TRBD1 (5 bases). Germline V gene sequence: CDR1 MGHDK, CDR2 SYGVNS. The CDR3 totals 14 residues. Trimming stripped 5 bases from V and 6 bases from J, with 16 bases between. CDR3 in amino acids: CASSLTEDGDGYTF. The CDR3 coding sequence is TGTGCCAGCAGTCTGACAGAGGATGGTGATGGCTACACCTTC.